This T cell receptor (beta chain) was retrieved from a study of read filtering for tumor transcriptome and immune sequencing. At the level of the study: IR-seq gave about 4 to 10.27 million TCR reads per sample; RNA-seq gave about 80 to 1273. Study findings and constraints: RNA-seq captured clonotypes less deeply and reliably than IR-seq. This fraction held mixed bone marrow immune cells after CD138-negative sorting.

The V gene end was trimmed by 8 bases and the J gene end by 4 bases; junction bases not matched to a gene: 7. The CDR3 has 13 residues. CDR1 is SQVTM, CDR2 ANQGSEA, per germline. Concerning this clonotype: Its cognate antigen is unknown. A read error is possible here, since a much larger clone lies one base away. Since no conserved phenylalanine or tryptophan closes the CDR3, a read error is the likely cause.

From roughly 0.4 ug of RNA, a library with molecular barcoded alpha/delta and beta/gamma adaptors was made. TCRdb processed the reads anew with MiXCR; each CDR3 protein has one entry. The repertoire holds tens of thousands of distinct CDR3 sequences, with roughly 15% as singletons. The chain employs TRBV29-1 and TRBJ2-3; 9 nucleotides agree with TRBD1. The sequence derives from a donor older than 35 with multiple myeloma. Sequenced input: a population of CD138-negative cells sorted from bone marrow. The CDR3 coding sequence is TGCAGCTCCGCTGGACAGGGGTCAGATACGCAGTATCTT. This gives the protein CSSAGQGSDTQYL.